The T cell receptor beta chain described here comes from a study of shared clonotypes between healthy human individuals. Study context: The plates for each donor numbered three CD4 naive, three CD4 memory, two CD8 naive and one CD8 memory.

The CDR3 has 14 amino acids. Trimming cost V 10 bases and J 2 bases; bases outside gene matches: 5. CDR1 is WSHSY and CDR2 is SAAADI in the germline V gene. CD4+ cells underwent separation, giving CD45RA+ naive and CD45RA-negative memory subsets. Measured with immunoSEQ multiplex PCR; TCRdb has only the in-frame clones, and not every one. Of some 550,000 clones in the sample, 97% were seen once. This TCR derives from a woman in her twenties or thirties in good health. This sequence joins TRBV10-2 and TRBJ2-7; 13 bases match TRBD2. Specimen: naive CD4+ T cells sorted from blood. Subset given: CD45RA+ positively selected. The CDR3 is CATSGLAGAYEQYF. CDR3 in DNA: TGCGCCACCTCCGGACTAGCGGGAGCCTACGAGCAGTACTTC.